The 25 T cell receptor beta chains reported below all come from one sample, sequenced in a study of shared clonotypes between healthy human individuals. Here immunoSEQ multiplex PCR was the method, and the copy in TCRdb shows in-frame clones only, minus some. The data hold about 300,000 clones, with approximately 79% observed a single time. Sequencing input: memory CD4+ T cells sorted from blood. Documented subset: CD45RA-negative fraction. The receptors were gathered from a man aged 30 to 45 in good health.

The CDR3 sequence is CASTLTGTALGEQYF. In DNA form, the CDR3 reads TGTGCCAGCACACTGACCGGGACAGCCCTAGGTGAGCAGTACTTC. This chain joins TRBV25-1 and TRBJ2-7, with 7 bases aligning to TRBD1. The CDR3 totals 15 residues. Trimming removed 7 bases from V and 7 bases from J; junction bases left unmatched: 16. Germline CDR1 reads MGHDK; CDR2 reads SYGVNS.

Remarks on this clone: The same CDR3 is also encoded by other DNA sequences in this sample. The chain combines TRBV5-1 with TRBJ1-1; D is perhaps TRBD1 (5 bases). Trimming shortened V by 0 bases and J by 1 base, and 10 bases separated the two germline ends. The length of the CDR3 is 15 residues. Looked up from germline, CDR1 is SGHRS and CDR2 is YFSETQ. CDR3 loop: CASSLGGARNTEAFF. The CDR3 DNA sequence: TGCGCCAGCAGCTTGGGTGGGGCCCGGAACACTGAAGCTTTCTTT.

The chain combines TRBV10-3 with TRBJ2-1, with a possible D match to TRBD2 (5 bases). The CDR3 is 13 amino acids. Trimming pared 0 bases from V and 16 bases from J, leaving 16 bases between. Germline V gene lookup returns CDR1 ENHRY and CDR2 SYGVKD. The chain's CDR3 is CAISESEGSYPFF. CDR3 DNA sequence: TGTGCCATCAGTGAGTCCGAGGGCAGCTACCCCTTCTTC.

V gene TRBV19 combines with J gene TRBJ2-2, with D unresolved. Trimming shortened V by 4 bases and J by 7 bases, and 7 bases separated the two germline ends. The germline gives CDR1 LNHDA, CDR2 SQIVND (reference sequence). The CDR3 totals 12 residues. The CDR3 coding sequence is TGTGCCAGTAGTAGGGTTAACGGGGAGCTGTTTTTT. Translation: CASSRVNGELFF.

In its sample, this clone was seen once. The chain is built from TRBV11-3 and TRBJ2-7, with TRBD1 identical over 7 bases. The CDR3 is 17 residues long. V shed 6 bases, J shed 1 base, and the junction held 15 bases outside the gene matches. Germline V gene sequence: CDR1 SGHNT, CDR2 YENEEA. Here the CDR3 reads CASRNTRDRHLSYEQYF. DNA of the CDR3: TGTGCCAGCAGGAACACCCGGGACAGACATCTTTCCTACGAGCAGTACTTC.

As for this clone: This may stem from a read error, because a much larger clone lies one nucleotide away. Other nucleotide sequences in the sample specify the same CDR3. V is TRBV11-2 and J is TRBJ2-5; possible D gene TRBD1, 6 bases. Trimming cost V 5 bases and J 1 base, with 8 bases left between them. In germline, CDR1 is SGHAT, CDR2 FQNNGV. The CDR3 runs 13 residues. The CDR3 is CASSRDIQETQYF. The CDR3 DNA follows: TGTGCCAGCAGCCGGGACATCCAAGAGACCCAGTACTTC.

The J gene is TRBJ2-5, the V gene TRBV25-1, with 13 bases fitting TRBD2. The germline gives CDR1 MGHDK, CDR2 SYGVNS. J lost 3 bases, V lost 8 bases, and 9 bases had no gene match. CDR3 length: 16 amino acids. This chain's CDR3 is CASRRVGLAGEETQYF. The DNA for the CDR3 is TGTGCCAGCCGGAGAGTCGGACTAGCGGGAGAAGAGACCCAGTACTTC.

The chain has TRBV5-1 and TRBJ1-1; D might be TRBD1 (6 bases). V was shortened by 3 bases and J by 2 bases, with 11 bases between the two germline ends. The CDR3 is 14 amino acids. Germline V gene sequence: CDR1 SGHRS, CDR2 YFSETQ. CDR3 amino acids: CASSSQGSNTEAFF. The CDR3 nucleotides are TGCGCCAGCAGCTCACAGGGATCCAACACTGAAGCTTTCTTT.

The rearrangement uses TRBV5-1 and TRBJ2-5; the D is unclear. Germline-derived CDR1 and CDR2 are SGHRS and YFSETQ. The ends were cut back, 3 bases at V and 3 bases at J, with 6 bases in the middle. This CDR3 region has 12 residues. The chain's CDR3 is CASSWPEETQYF. CDR3 DNA sequence: TGCGCCAGCAGCTGGCCCGAAGAGACCCAGTACTTC.

This chain connects TRBV7-9 to TRBJ1-2; D not resolved. The CDR3 consists of 17 residues. V lost 5 bases and J lost 5, with 24 bases in between. Germline V lookup: CDR1 SEHNR, CDR2 FQNEAQ (reference sequence). The CDR3 protein is CASSPPHKLLVGYGYTF. In DNA form, the CDR3 reads TGTGCCAGCAGCCCCCCGCACAAGCTCCTGGTAGGGTATGGCTACACCTTC. The full variable domain, in which reference TRBV7-9 and TRBJ1-2 provide the parts outside the CDR3, is DTGVSQNPRHKITKRGQNVTFRCDPISEHNRLYWYRQTLGQGPEFLTYFQNEAQLEKSRLLSDRFSAERPKGSFSTLEIQRTEQGDSAMYLCASSPPHKLLVGYGYTFGSGTRLTVV.

The chain is built from TRBV9 and TRBJ2-7; D not certain. CDR1 is SGDLS, CDR2 YYNGEE, per germline. This CDR3 comprises 14 residues. The V end was cut by 0 bases, the J end by 5 bases, with 12 bases between. The DNA for the CDR3 is TGTGCCAGCAGCGTAGACTGGGCATGGGACGAGCAGTACTTC. Its translation is CASSVDWAWDEQYF.

The CDR3 DNA follows: TGTGCCAGCAGCCGGTCAAATACGCAGTATTTT. It encodes CASSRSNTQYF. The V and J genes are TRBV5-6 and TRBJ2-3; no firm D call. This CDR3 is built from 11 residues. CDR1 SGHDT and CDR2 YYEEEE come from the germline V gene. Trimming stripped 4 bases from V and 7 bases from J, with 7 bases between. The full variable domain, rest sourced from reference TRBV5-6 and TRBJ2-3, is DAGVTQSPTHLIKTRGQQVTLRCSPKSGHDTVSWYQQALGQGPQFIFQYYEEEERQRGNFPDRFSGHQFPNYSSELNVNALLLGDSALYLCASSRSNTQYFGPGTRLTVL.

V and J are TRBV15 and TRBJ1-2; D is perhaps TRBD1 (5 bases). Germline assignment: CDR1 LNHNV and CDR2 YYDKDF (reference sequence). The CDR3 is made up of 11 amino acids. V was trimmed by 8 bases and J by 4 bases, leaving 8 bases between them. The CDR3 spells CATGASYGYTF. Written as DNA, the CDR3 is TGTGCCACCGGGGCTAGCTATGGCTACACCTTC. Full variable domain (missing parts from reference TRBV15 and TRBJ1-2): DAMVIQNPRYQVTQFGKPVTLSCSQTLNHNVMYWYQQKSSQAPKLLFHYYDKDFNNEADTPDNFQSRRPNTSFCFLDIRSPGLGDTAMYLCATGASYGYTFGSGTRLTVV.

This rearrangement joins TRBV19 to TRBJ2-6; 14 bases line up with TRBD2. J was trimmed by 0 bases and V by 5 bases; bases with no gene match: 3. Germline CDR1 is LNHDA and CDR2 is SQIVND (reference sequence). CDR3 length: 18 amino acids. The CDR3 is CASSPGTSGSSGANVLTF. CDR3 sequence (DNA): TGTGCCAGTAGTCCCGGGACTAGCGGGAGCTCTGGGGCCAACGTCCTGACTTTC.

The CDR3 loop reads CASSIPTRDLTGELFF. The CDR3 bases are TGTGCCAGTAGTATCCCGACAAGGGATTTGACCGGGGAGCTGTTTTTT. The chain carries TRBV19 and TRBJ2-2, with no clear D. Trimming took off 3 bases at V and 5 bases at J, with 16 bases between the two ends. The CDR3 loop spans 16 amino acids. Per germline, CDR1 LNHDA and CDR2 SQIVND (reference sequence).

This chain connects TRBV4-1 to TRBJ2-7, with D perhaps assigned TRBD1 or TRBD2 (5 bases each). Deletions cut 3 bases from V and 2 bases from J, with 8 bases between. Germline assignment: CDR1 MGHRA and CDR2 YSYEKL. This CDR3 is 13 amino acids long. CDR3 loop: CASSQGRAYEQYF. CDR3 nucleotides: TGCGCCAGCAGCCAGGGGCGGGCCTACGAGCAGTACTTC.

This clone was observed once. The CDR3 sequence is CASGPGGKETQYF. Here the CDR3 DNA reads TGCGCCAGCGGCCCAGGGGGTAAGGAGACCCAGTACTTC. The J gene is TRBJ2-5, the V gene TRBV5-1, with TRBD1 identical over 7 bases. The CDR3 totals 13 residues. Germline-derived CDR1 and CDR2 are SGHRS and YFSETQ. With 7 bases clipped from V and 5 bases from J, the junction kept 8 bases outside the gene matches.

The chain uses TRBV14 and TRBJ2-6; 8 nucleotides line up with TRBD1. The CDR3 spans 18 residues. Trimming at V came to 8 bases and at J to 0 bases, leaving 12 bases not matched to a gene. Germline CDR1 is SGHDN and CDR2 is FVKESK. This CDR3 reads CASASPTGVLSGANVLTF. In DNA form, the CDR3 reads TGTGCCAGCGCGTCTCCGACAGGGGTTCTCTCTGGGGCCAACGTCCTGACTTTC.

This clone was recorded a few times. The CDR3 spells CASSLELKGSANTEAFF. CDR3 bases: TGTGCCAGCAGCTTAGAATTGAAGGGGTCGGCGAACACTGAAGCTTTCTTT. The chain couples TRBV7-9 to TRBJ1-1, with TRBD1 as a possible D gene (5 bases). Germline loops: CDR1 SEHNR, CDR2 FQNEAQ (reference sequence). The CDR3 contains 17 residues. V lost 1 base to trimming and J lost 1 base, with 16 bases between them.

The chain recombines TRBV7-6 with TRBJ2-3, with a weak D call TRBD2 (5 bases). Germline-derived CDR1 and CDR2 are SGHVS and FNYEAQ. This CDR3 is built from 15 residues. Trimming removed 1 base at V and 1 base at J, with 9 bases between. CDR3 nucleotide sequence: TGTGCCAGCAGCTTAGGAGGGAGCGGCACAGATACGCAGTATTTT. It codes for CASSLGGSGTDTQYF.

The chain carries TRBV10-3 and TRBJ1-2; 9 bases line up with TRBD1. With V trimmed by 8 bases and J by 7 bases, 14 bases remained unmatched. The CDR3 runs 15 residues. Germline V gene data show CDR1 as ENHRY and CDR2 as SYGVKD. The CDR3 nucleotides read TGTGCCATCGGCGCCGGGACAGGGATCTCAGTTGGCTACACCTTC. Amino acids: CAIGAGTGISVGYTF.

The chain uses TRBV19 and TRBJ2-2; TRBD2 might be the D (6 bases). Germline-derived CDR1 and CDR2 are LNHDA and SQIVND (reference sequence). This CDR3 has 15 residues. V lost 3 bases, J lost 14 bases, and 22 bases lay in between. The CDR3 protein is CASSIWFGVRENLFF. CDR3 nucleotides: TGTGCCAGTAGTATTTGGTTCGGCGTTCGGGAGAATCTGTTTTTT.

The V call is TRBV5-6, the J call TRBJ2-7; D is unresolved. This CDR3 has 16 residues. Trimming took 7 bases from V and 4 from J, leaving 24 bases between them. Germline V lookup: CDR1 SGHDT, CDR2 YYEEEE. The CDR3 reads CASLSFFGPAYYEQYF. The CDR3 nucleotides read TGTGCCAGCTTATCTTTTTTTGGCCCCGCTTATTACGAGCAGTACTTC.

This sequence joins TRBV5-4 and TRBJ2-2; possible D gene TRBD2, 5 bases. Germline CDR1 reads SGHNT; CDR2 reads YYREEE (reference sequence). The CDR3 runs 13 residues. The V and J ends lost 4 bases and 6 bases respectively, with 10 bases between them. The CDR3 sequence: CASSPELAGELFF. CDR3 in DNA: TGTGCCAGCAGCCCCGAACTAGCCGGGGAGCTGTTTTTT. Based on the CDR3 plus reference TRBV5-4 and TRBJ2-2, the full variable domain is ETGVTQSPTHLIKTRGQQVTLRCSSQSGHNTVSWYQQALGQGPQFIFQYYREEENGRGNFPPRFSGLQFPNYSSELNVNALELDDSALYLCASSPELAGELFFGEGSRLTVL.

This sequence joins TRBV7-2 and TRBJ1-1, with D perhaps matching TRBD1 (6 bases). Trimming cost V 10 bases and J 1 base, with 13 bases left between them. CDR1 is SGHTA and CDR2 is FQGNSA in the germline V gene. The CDR3 spans 13 residues. CDR3 sequence: CATRRGQNTEAFF. CDR3 in DNA: TGTGCCACGCGGAGGGGACAGAACACTGAAGCTTTCTTT.